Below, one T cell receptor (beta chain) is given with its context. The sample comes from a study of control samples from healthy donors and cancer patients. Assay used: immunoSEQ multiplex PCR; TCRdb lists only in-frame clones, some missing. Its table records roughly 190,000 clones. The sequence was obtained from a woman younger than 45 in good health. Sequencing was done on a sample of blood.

The CDR3 loop reads CAWSPKPTGNGYTF. The CDR3 DNA is TGTGCCTGGAGTCCAAAGCCGACAGGGAATGGCTACACCTTC. The rearrangement joins TRBV30 to TRBJ1-2; 7 nucleotides align to TRBD1. J was trimmed by 6 bases and V by 2 bases; bases with no gene match: 9. Looked up from germline, CDR1 is GTSNPN and CDR2 is SVGIG (reference sequence). CDR3 length: 14 amino acids.